The clone carrying this T cell receptor beta chain was recorded at least ten times. The record originates from a study of T cells in Graves' hyperthyroidism and ophthalmopathy. RNA transcripts served as the template for amplifying TCR beta CDR3 regions. The primer set for the first-round RT-PCR of the TCR CDR3 was HTBI. MiXCR, run by TCRdb on the multiplex PCR reads, gives a single entry per CDR3 protein. The sample has over 400,000 distinct CDR3 sequences, roughly 15% seen once. V was cut by 2 bases and J by 4 bases, with 11 bases left in between. This CDR3 spans 13 amino acids. The germline CDR1 and CDR2 sequences are GTSNPN and SVGIG (reference sequence).

Sequenced sample: blood. This rearrangement joins TRBV30 to TRBJ1-1, with D possibly being TRBD1 (5 bases). This sequence originates from a man aged 18 to 29 with Graves' ophthalmopathy. Here the CDR3 DNA reads TGTGCCTGGAGTACGGGACCAGCCACTGAAGCTTTCTTT. Amino acids: CAWSTGPATEAFF.